This is a list of T cell receptor beta chains from one sample in a study of T cells in Graves' hyperthyroidism and ophthalmopathy. TCRdb re-called the multiplex PCR reads with MiXCR, one entry per CDR3 protein. The sample contains under 400,000 distinct CDR3 sequences, approximately 13% of which appear only once. Sequenced sample: blood. The receptor source for this set is a woman between 18 and 29 years old with Graves' hyperthyroidism. CDR3s include the opening cysteine and the closing phenylalanine or tryptophan. The D gene is left open where the match is weak. Not all rows give a size; the values are once, few, many and, for expanded clones, a class.

D: -; V: TRBV5-1; J: TRBJ1-6; size: -; DNA: TGCGCCAGCAGCTTGGACTTTGCCTATAATTCACCCCTCCACTTT; CDR3: CASSLDFAYNSPLHF
D: -; V: TRBV19; J: TRBJ2-1; size: -; DNA: TGTGCCAGTAGTATAGACCTCTATGAGCAGTTCTTC; CDR3: CASSIDLYEQFF
D: -; V: TRBV11-1; J: TRBJ2-1; size: many; DNA: TGTGCCAGCAGCTTAGTACTAGCAAATGAGCAGTTCTTC; CDR3: CASSLVLANEQFF
D: TRBD2; V: TRBV7-9; J: TRBJ2-5; size: few; DNA: TGTGCCAGCAACCATGGACTAGCGGGGGGTCGTAACCAAGAGACCCAGTACTTC; CDR3: CASNHGLAGGRNQETQYF
D: TRBD2; V: TRBV29-1; J: TRBJ2-1; size: -; DNA: TGCAGCGTTGATCTAGCGGGAGGGCCCGATGAGCAGTTCTTC; CDR3: CSVDLAGGPDEQFF
D: -; V: TRBV7-9; J: TRBJ1-5; size: many; DNA: TGTGCCAGCAGCTTTACACACAATCAGCCCCAGCATTTT; CDR3: CASSFTHNQPQHF
D: TRBD2; V: TRBV20-1; J: TRBJ2-7; size: many; DNA: TGCAGTGCTAGAGCCGCCCCCTACAGCGGGAGGAACTCCTACGAGCAGTACTTC; CDR3: CSARAAPYSGRNSYEQYF
D: TRBD2; V: TRBV15; J: TRBJ2-3; size: many; DNA: TGTGCCACCAGCAGAGATCTCGCGGGAGGGCCAGATACGCAGTATTTT; CDR3: CATSRDLAGGPDTQYF
D: -; V: TRBV20-1; J: TRBJ2-2; size: few; DNA: TGCAGTGCTAGAGATCGGAGGAGAAACACCGGGGAGCTGTTTTTT; CDR3: CSARDRRRNTGELFF
D: TRBD1; V: TRBV2; J: TRBJ2-3; size: few; DNA: TGTGCCGGCCACCTAGGGGGCCCAGATACGCAGTATTTT; CDR3: CAGHLGGPDTQYF
D: TRBD2; V: TRBV11-1; J: TRBJ2-3; size: many; DNA: TGTGCCAGCAGCCCCGGGACTAGCGGGAGTTTAGATACGCAGTATTTT; CDR3: CASSPGTSGSLDTQYF
D: TRBD2; V: TRBV6-5; J: TRBJ2-5; size: many; DNA: TGTGCCAGCAGTTACTGGGGGACTAGCGGGGGACAAGAGACCCAGTACTTC; CDR3: CASSYWGTSGGQETQYF
D: -; V: TRBV2; J: TRBJ2-7; size: -; DNA: TGTGCCAGCAGTGACGGGAATGGTTACTACGAGCAGTACTTC; CDR3: CASSDGNGYYEQYF
D: -; V: TRBV7-9; J: TRBJ1-4; size: -; DNA: TGTGCCAGCAGCTCTCTACAGGAGAAGGATGAAAAACTGTTTTTT; CDR3: CASSSLQEKDEKLFF
D: TRBD2; V: TRBV7-2; J: TRBJ2-1; size: many; DNA: TGTGCCAGCGAGATAGCGGGGACCTCCTACAATGAGCAGTTCTTC; CDR3: CASEIAGTSYNEQFF
D: TRBD1; V: TRBV19; J: TRBJ1-5; size: -; DNA: TGTGCCAGTAGTATTACTGACAGGGGGTATAGCAATCAGCCCCAGCATTTT; CDR3: CASSITDRGYSNQPQHF
D: -; V: TRBV6-1; J: TRBJ2-3; size: many; DNA: TGTGCCAGCAGTGAATTTGGGGGGGCTGGAGATACGCAGTATTTT; CDR3: CASSEFGGAGDTQYF
D: -; V: TRBV2; J: TRBJ2-7; size: once; DNA: TGTGCCAGCAGAAGGGGGGAGGCCTACGAGCAGTACTTC; CDR3: CASRRGEAYEQYF
D: TRBD2; V: TRBV12-3/TRBV12-4; J: TRBJ2-5; size: many; DNA: TGTGCCAGCACTAGCGGGGGTCAACCCCTTCAAGAGACCCAGTACTTC; CDR3: CASTSGGQPLQETQYF
D: -; V: TRBV3-1; J: TRBJ1-5; size: -; DNA: TGTGCCAGCAGCCAAGGAGGCACTCAGCCCCAGCATTTT; CDR3: CASSQGGTQPQHF
D: -; V: TRBV19; J: TRBJ2-7; size: -; DNA: TGTGCCAGTAGTATGCGACTTAACCCATACGAGCAGTACTTC; CDR3: CASSMRLNPYEQYF
D: -; V: TRBV4-3; J: TRBJ2-7; size: -; DNA: TGCGCCAGCAGCCAAGATTTTGCGGTTAGCTCCTACGAGCAGTACTTC; CDR3: CASSQDFAVSSYEQYF
D: TRBD1; V: TRBV24-1; J: TRBJ2-1; size: few; DNA: TGTGCCACCAGTGATCAGGACAGGCTATACAATGAGCAGTTCTTC; CDR3: CATSDQDRLYNEQFF
D: -; V: TRBV28; J: TRBJ1-2; size: many; DNA: TGTGCCAGCAGTTTTCTTCGGGGCGCCGTCTATGGCTACACCTTC; CDR3: CASSFLRGAVYGYTF
D: -; V: TRBV7-2; J: TRBJ1-1; size: many; DNA: TGTGCCAGCAGCTTAATTTGGGGTAGGAGGGTGAACACTGAAGCTTTCTTT; CDR3: CASSLIWGRRVNTEAFF
D: TRBD2; V: TRBV20-1; J: TRBJ2-1; size: many; DNA: TGCAGTGCTAGAGTACCGGGACTAGCGGGAGGCCAGCACGTCAATGAGCAGTTCTTC; CDR3: CSARVPGLAGGQHVNEQFF
D: -; V: TRBV4-1; J: TRBJ2-3; size: once; DNA: TGCGCCAGCAGCCAAGACGTCACTAGCAGCACAGATACGCAGTATTTT; CDR3: CASSQDVTSSTDTQYF
D: TRBD1; V: TRBV9; J: TRBJ1-2; size: -; DNA: TGTGCCAGCAGCCCCGGGGACAGAACGATCTATGGCTACACCTTC; CDR3: CASSPGDRTIYGYTF
D: -; V: TRBV18; J: TRBJ2-7; size: few; DNA: TGTGCCAGCTCACCGGGAGGACCCCTGAAGGCCTACGAGCAGTACTTC; CDR3: CASSPGGPLKAYEQYF
D: -; V: TRBV6-1; J: TRBJ2-7; size: -; DNA: TGTGCCAGCACACAGACTACTGTCTCCTACGAGCAGTACTTC; CDR3: CASTQTTVSYEQYF
D: -; V: TRBV13; J: TRBJ2-7; size: many; DNA: TGTGCCAGCGGGGTAACCTACGAGCAGTACTTC; CDR3: CASGVTYEQYF
D: -; V: TRBV9; J: TRBJ1-1; size: few; DNA: TGTGCCAGCAGCGCTCGTCAGCTTTACACTGAAGCTTTCTTT; CDR3: CASSARQLYTEAFF
D: TRBD2; V: TRBV7-3; J: TRBJ2-3; size: -; DNA: TGTGCCAGCAGCCCGGCGGGAGGCTCAGATACGCAGTATTTT; CDR3: CASSPAGGSDTQYF
D: -; V: TRBV6-1; J: TRBJ1-6; size: few; DNA: TGTGCCAGCAGTGAAGAGGGGGGGGCAGGCTCACCCCTCCACTTT; CDR3: CASSEEGGAGSPLHF
D: TRBD1; V: TRBV7-2; J: TRBJ1-1; size: -; DNA: TGTGCCAGCAGCTCCCGACAGGGTACGTTCATGAACACTGAAGCTTTCTTT; CDR3: CASSSRQGTFMNTEAFF
D: TRBD2; V: TRBV20-1; J: TRBJ2-7; size: -; DNA: TGCAGTGCTAGCCTTCCTAGCGGATCCTACGAGCAGTACTTC; CDR3: CSASLPSGSYEQYF
D: TRBD1; V: TRBV27; J: TRBJ2-5; size: many; DNA: TGTGCCAGCAGTTTGACAGGGCGGAGCAAGACCCAGTACTTC; CDR3: CASSLTGRSKTQYF
D: -; V: TRBV24-1; J: TRBJ2-1; size: many; DNA: TGTGCCACCAGTGACCCGGGCAGGCTGTACAATGAGCAGTTCTTC; CDR3: CATSDPGRLYNEQFF
D: TRBD2; V: TRBV3-1; J: TRBJ2-3; size: many; DNA: TGTGCCAGCAGCCAAGTTGACGGCGGGGGTGCCAAAGATACGCAGTATTTT; CDR3: CASSQVDGGGAKDTQYF
D: TRBD2; V: TRBV20-1; J: TRBJ2-2; size: many; DNA: TGCAGTGCTAGTGGCCTAGCGGGTTTGAACACCGGGGAGCTGTTTTTT; CDR3: CSASGLAGLNTGELFF
D: -; V: TRBV7-9; J: TRBJ2-1; size: many; DNA: TGTGCCAGCAGCTTAGACGAGGGAGTCTCCTACAATGAGCAGTTCTTC; CDR3: CASSLDEGVSYNEQFF
D: -; V: TRBV5-1; J: TRBJ2-5; size: few; DNA: TGCGCCAGCAGCTTGTATCGGCCCCCCCAAGAGACCCAGTACTTC; CDR3: CASSLYRPPQETQYF
D: -; V: TRBV19; J: TRBJ1-2; size: many; DNA: TGTGCCAGTAGTACCGTGACAGGAATCGGCTATGGCTACACCTTC; CDR3: CASSTVTGIGYGYTF
D: -; V: TRBV27; J: TRBJ2-7; size: -; DNA: TGTGCCAGCACCCTCGGGGCAACCTACGAGCAGTACTTC; CDR3: CASTLGATYEQYF
D: TRBD1; V: TRBV28; J: TRBJ2-7; size: many; DNA: TGTGCCAGCAGACCGGGACAGGGTACCCGAGGGCAGTACTTC; CDR3: CASRPGQGTRGQYF
D: TRBD1; V: TRBV7-2; J: TRBJ1-1; size: many; DNA: TGTGCCAGCAGCTTACAGGGGGCGGTTACAACTGAAGCTTTCTTT; CDR3: CASSLQGAVTTEAFF
D: -; V: TRBV7-2; J: TRBJ2-5; size: many; DNA: TGTGCCAGCAGCTTGTGGCAGGGGGGGGAGACCCAGTACTTC; CDR3: CASSLWQGGETQYF